Shown below are 25 T cell receptor beta chains from a single sample sequenced in a study of response to subunit inactivated influenza vaccine (dated by TCRdb to 2017 to 2018). The library was built by means of RT-PCR. TCRdb shows the sequencer as Illumina HiSeq 2500. TCRdb trimmed the raw reads at Q25, called clones with MiXCR and kept productive beta chains. Rows with one shared CDR3 protein collapse into an entry with the most common genes and DNA. The sample table contains around 520,000 distinct CDR3 sequences; only one count was recorded for about 25% of them. The ten largest clonotypes hold around 1.8% of the sample. The source material was CD4+ T cells sorted from PBMCs, sampled less than 6 days after vaccination. These receptors were taken from a man in his forties or fifties who received an inactivated influenza vaccine. Donor details come from another sample of the same person, matched by shared clones.

This clonotype was counted a few times. The chain employs TRBV9 and TRBJ2-1; 7 bases fit TRBD2. The CDR3 consists of 15 residues. V trimming: 0 bases; J trimming: 3 bases; junction bases outside the gene matches: 3. CDR1 is SGDLS, CDR2 YYNGEE, per germline. The CDR3 region has the DNA TGTGCCAGCAGCGTAGAGTTAGCGGGCTACAATGAGCAGTTCTTC. Amino acids: CASSVELAGYNEQFF.

This chain connects TRBV7-7 to TRBJ2-6; D may be TRBD2 (6 bases). The germline V gene encodes CDR1 SSHAT and CDR2 FNYEAQ (reference sequence). Trimming took 3 bases from V and 1 from J, leaving 16 bases between them. The CDR3 has 18 amino acids. CDR3 in DNA: TGTGCCAGCAGCTTGGGGAGGCCTCTCGGGTCTGGGGCCAACGTCCTGACTTTC. This gives the protein CASSLGRPLGSGANVLTF.

This sequence joins TRBV20-1 and TRBJ2-3; TRBD2 matches at 11 bases. This CDR3 comprises 16 residues. Germline V CDR1 and CDR2: DFQATT, SNEGSKA (reference sequence). After removal of 5 bases from V and 1 base from J, the junction contained 8 bases not matched to a gene. In nucleotides, the CDR3 is TGCAGTGCTGTGCGACTAGCGGGGCCTCGCACAGATACGCAGTATTTT. The encoded protein is CSAVRLAGPRTDTQYF.

CDR3 in DNA: TGTGCCAGCAGTGACGGGGGGCTGGGGACCCAGTACTTC. Encoded protein: CASSDGGLGTQYF. The genes are TRBV25-1 and TRBJ2-5; possibly TRBD2 for D (7 bases). The CDR3 has 13 residues. Deletions cut 3 bases from V and 7 bases from J, with 12 bases between. CDR1 MGHDK and CDR2 SYGVNS come from the germline V gene.

This clonotype was found a few times. The J gene is TRBJ1-1, the V gene TRBV12-3 or TRBV12-4; tentative D call: TRBD1 (6 bases). The CDR3 length is 14 residues. V was cut by 4 bases and J by 0 bases, with 9 bases left in between. The CDR3 DNA sequence: TGTGCCAGCAGTTACAGGGCCCTGAACACTGAAGCTTTCTTT. Amino acids: CASSYRALNTEAFF.

The chain carries TRBV24-1 and TRBJ2-5, with TRBD1 matching 7 bases. The CDR3 consists of 16 residues. The ends lost 4 bases at V and 5 bases at J; junction bases unmatched: 12. CDR1 and CDR2 (germline): KGHDR, SFDVKD. The CDR3 region has the DNA TGTGCCACCAGTGACATCATAAGGACAGGACTCGAGACCCAGTACTTC. Encoded protein: CATSDIIRTGLETQYF.

The V gene is TRBV11-2, the J gene TRBJ2-1, with 13 bases that match TRBD2. Per the germline V gene, CDR1 is SGHAT and CDR2 is FQNNGV. With V trimmed by 5 bases and J by 1 base, 8 bases remained unmatched. The CDR3 is made up of 18 amino acids. In DNA form, the CDR3 reads TGTGCCAGCAGCCTGGGACTAGCGGGATCGTGGTCCTACAATGAGCAGTTCTTC. Its translation is CASSLGLAGSWSYNEQFF.

This clonotype was counted only a few times. The gene calls are TRBV20-1 and TRBJ1-5, with 9 bases aligning to TRBD1. Germline V CDR1 and CDR2: DFQATT, SNEGSKA (reference sequence). The CDR3 extends over 13 amino acids. Losses at the gene ends were 5 bases for V and 4 bases for J; bases not matched to a gene: 3. CDR3 protein: CSAFGQGNQPQHF. The CDR3 DNA reads as TGCAGTGCTTTTGGACAGGGGAATCAGCCCCAGCATTTT.

The rearrangement links TRBV30 to TRBJ2-7; 7 bases line up with TRBD1. The germline CDR1 and CDR2 sequences are GTSNPN and SVGIG (reference sequence). CDR3 length: 12 residues. J lost 5 bases, V lost 4 bases, and 5 bases had no gene match. Written as DNA, the CDR3 is TGTGCCTGGAACAGGGGCGCCCACGAGCAGTACTTC. It yields the protein CAWNRGAHEQYF.

This clonotype showed up just a few times. The chain recombines TRBV30 with TRBJ1-5; D is possibly TRBD1 (5 bases). CDR3 length equals 14 residues. Germline CDR1 reads GTSNPN; CDR2 reads SVGIG (reference sequence). V was shortened by 1 base and J by 3 bases, with 10 bases between the two germline ends. CDR3 loop: CAWSGRQINQPQHF. The CDR3 nucleotides read TGTGCCTGGAGTGGGCGACAGATCAATCAGCCCCAGCATTTT.

The chain uses TRBV20-1 and TRBJ2-4; no clear D. Germline V gene data show CDR1 as DFQATT and CDR2 as SNEGSKA (reference sequence). Trimming removed 6 bases at V and 3 bases at J, with 15 bases between. There are 14 residues in the CDR3. CDR3 DNA sequence: TGCAGTGCCCCTTCCTTTTCGGGCAAAAACATTCAGTACTTC. It translates to CSAPSFSGKNIQYF.

The chain recombines TRBV24-1 with TRBJ2-7; D unclear. CDR1 and CDR2 (germline): KGHDR, SFDVKD. CDR3 length: 15 amino acids. The V gene lost 5 bases and the J gene lost 5 bases, with 18 bases spanning the gap. This CDR3 reads CATSAYTQRPNEQYF. Written as DNA, the CDR3 is TGTGCCACCAGTGCATACACCCAACGGCCTAACGAGCAGTACTTC.

The V call is TRBV7-2, the J call TRBJ1-1; D is undetermined. Trimming took off 1 base at V and 3 bases at J, with 9 bases between the two ends. CDR1 SGHTA and CDR2 FQGNSA come from the germline V gene. The CDR3 is made up of 14 amino acids. DNA of the CDR3: TGTGCCAGCAGCTTAGAGGTTGGGTACACTGAAGCTTTCTTT. Protein product: CASSLEVGYTEAFF.

This sequence joins TRBV20-1 and TRBJ1-5; D is ambiguous. The germline V and J ends were trimmed by 3 bases and 6 bases, with 12 bases remaining between them. CDR3 length equals 13 residues. Germline V gene lookup returns CDR1 DFQATT and CDR2 SNEGSKA (reference sequence). CDR3 DNA sequence: TGCAGTGCTAGCGTAGGAAATGGTCAGCCCCAGCATTTT. This codes for CSASVGNGQPQHF.

In DNA, the CDR3 is TGTGCCATCAGTTCCGGAGGGGGTGAGCAGTTCTTC. Its protein product is CAISSGGGEQFF. The chain couples TRBV10-3 to TRBJ2-1, with D perhaps being TRBD1 or TRBD2 (6 bases each). V lost 5 bases, J lost 9 bases, and 11 bases lay in between. The CDR3 is made up of 12 amino acids. Per the germline V gene, CDR1 is ENHRY and CDR2 is SYGVKD.

This clonotype turned up a few times. This chain uses TRBV5-1 with TRBJ2-7; 8 bases align to TRBD2. The CDR3 runs to 15 residues. The V gene end was trimmed by 4 bases and the J gene end by 0 bases; junction bases not matched to a gene: 6. Germline CDR1 reads SGHRS; CDR2 reads YFSETQ. CDR3 coding DNA: TGCGCCAGCAGCGCGGGACTAGGGAGCTCCTACGAGCAGTACTTC. Translation: CASSAGLGSSYEQYF.

There are many counts of this clonotype. The V and J genes are TRBV20-1 and TRBJ2-3; 8 positions match TRBD2. CDR3 length equals 14 residues. Trimming at V came to 4 bases and at J to 3 bases, leaving 6 bases not matched to a gene. Germline V lookup: CDR1 DFQATT, CDR2 SNEGSKA (reference sequence). CDR3 amino acids: CSATSGRATDTQYF. For the CDR3, the DNA is TGCAGTGCTACGAGCGGGAGAGCTACAGATACGCAGTATTTT.

The table lists this clonotype with many counts. The J gene is TRBJ2-3, the V gene TRBV12-3 or TRBV12-4, with 7 bases matching TRBD1. V shed 3 bases and J 3 bases; nucleotides not matched to a gene: 6. CDR3 length: 15 residues. The CDR3 sequence is CASSFRQGWTDTQYF. For the CDR3, the DNA is TGTGCCAGCAGTTTTCGACAGGGCTGGACAGATACGCAGTATTTT.

This clonotype was seen a handful of times. The chain carries TRBV5-1 and TRBJ2-7, with 11 bases lining up with TRBD1. The CDR3 extends over 16 amino acids. The V gene's germline CDR1 is SGHRS and CDR2 YFSETQ. V lost 0 bases and J lost 3; bases outside the gene matches: 5. CDR3 coding DNA: TGCGCCAGCAGCTTGGACTCCGGGACAGGGGGCTACGAGCAGTACTTC. Its protein is CASSLDSGTGGYEQYF. Full variable domain (remainder filled in from reference TRBV5-1 and TRBJ2-7): KAGVTQTPRYLIKTRGQQVTLSCSPISGHRSVSWYQQTPGQGLQFLFEYFSETQRNKGNFPGRFSGRQFSNSRSEMNVSTLELGDSALYLCASSLDSGTGGYEQYFGPGTRLTVT.

The chain is built from TRBV29-1 and TRBJ2-3; D is unclear. The CDR3 contains 13 residues. The germline gives CDR1 SQVTM, CDR2 ANQGSEA. Trimming removed 4 bases from V and 2 bases from J, with 10 bases in between. CDR3 in DNA: TGCAGCGTTGCGGTTTTACCCACAGATACGCAGTATTTT. Protein sequence: CSVAVLPTDTQYF.

This chain links TRBV20-1 with TRBJ1-6, with D perhaps matching TRBD1 (6 bases). V was pared by 3 bases and J by 6 bases, with 18 bases between. This CDR3 comprises 16 residues. Per the germline V gene, CDR1 is DFQATT and CDR2 is SNEGSKA (reference sequence). CDR3 nucleotides: TGCAGTGCTAGTTATCAGGGCAGGGGATCTAATTCACCCCTCCACTTT. This sequence encodes CSASYQGRGSNSPLHF.

The chain carries TRBV10-3 and TRBJ2-7, with a possible D match to TRBD2 (6 bases). V was clipped by 10 bases and J by 1 base, with 11 bases between them. CDR3 size: 12 residues. Germline V gene data show CDR1 as ENHRY and CDR2 as SYGVKD. CDR3 amino acids: CATGLISYEQYF. The CDR3, as DNA: TGTGCCACCGGACTAATTTCCTACGAGCAGTACTTC.

This clonotype was counted between two and nine times. This chain joins TRBV5-1 and TRBJ2-3; possibly TRBD1 for D (6 bases). Germline V gene lookup returns CDR1 SGHRS and CDR2 YFSETQ. CDR3 length: 15 residues. V lost 4 bases to trimming and J lost 2 bases, with 14 bases between them. Here the CDR3 DNA reads TGCGCCAGCAGCGCCGACAGGCGTTTCACAGATACGCAGTATTTT. This encodes CASSADRRFTDTQYF.

This chain uses TRBV7-2 with TRBJ2-3, with 8 bases identical to TRBD1. Germline V CDR1 and CDR2: SGHTA, FQGNSA. The CDR3 covers 15 residues. V was pared by 1 base and J by 5 bases, with 5 bases of the junction left unmatched. The CDR3 DNA follows: TGTGCCAGCAGCTTAGTAGGACAGGGACGAGATACGCAGTATTTT. This gives the protein CASSLVGQGRDTQYF.

This chain uses TRBV20-1 with TRBJ2-2; TRBD1 aligns across 7 bases. Trimming took 5 bases from V and 2 from J; bases not matched to a gene: 8. The CDR3 is 15 residues long. Germline V gives CDR1 DFQATT, CDR2 SNEGSKA (reference sequence). Written as DNA, the CDR3 is TGCAGTGCTTCACTACAGGGGACAAACACCGGGGAGCTGTTTTTT. It translates to CSASLQGTNTGELFF.